The T cell receptor (beta chain) described here comes from a study of blood T cells in healthy people across ages. Study-level findings and limits: The recorded TCR beta diversity per million T cells decreased in a roughly linear manner with age.

On this clonotype itself: Its target is not known. A much larger clone lies a single base off, so this may be a read error.

The CDR3 loop spans 15 amino acids. Extractions gave at least 5 micrograms of total RNA per sample. A second PCR, run for roughly 7 to 12 cycles, used a sample-barcoded 5' primer plus a J-beta primer mix. TCRdb re-called the 5' RACE reads with MiXCR, one entry per CDR3 protein. The table records 800,000 to 950,000 distinct CDR3 sequences, roughly 29% of them present only once. Another study also made use of these data, one on T cells of mothers and their children. That publication notes: RNA was extracted, and all of it went into cDNA synthesis at roughly 1.5 ug per 15 ul. The second PCR used the M1S primer, and this primer added sample barcodes and 2-4 random nucleotides.

This rearrangement joins TRBV21-1 to TRBJ2-5; TRBD1, the table's D call, was not compared with the DNA. TRBV21-1 counts as a pseudogene. This TCR derives from a woman in her forties in good health. Input material: blood. CDR3 residues: CACSKPTGDGETQYF. CDR3 DNA: TGTGCCTGCAGCAAGCCGACAGGGGATGGGGAGACCCAGTACTTC.